The sequence of this TCR beta chain was determined in a study of CD8+CD57+ T cells in acquired aplastic anemia. Study at large: DNA from sorted CD4+ and CD8+ cells averaged approximately 3.2 ug. CD4+ reads averaged about 10.8 million in healthy donors.

Notes on the study in general: Overlapping CD8+ CDR3 repertoires of patients and controls contained some 27 shared sequences.

Germline CDR1 and CDR2: LNHNV and YYDKDF (reference sequence). V lost 3 bases to trimming and J lost 3 bases, with 16 bases between them. The CDR3 is 16 amino acids. TCR beta VDJ and CDR3 profiles were obtained from a genomic DNA template. Via MiXCR, TCRdb re-called the reads, giving one row per CDR3 protein. The data hold some 200,000 distinct CDR3 sequences, with 34% observed a single time. This clonotype has ten or more counts. Its matching antigen is unknown. The receptor was isolated from a human donor in good health, serving as a control. Sequenced: sorted CD4+, CD8+, or CD8+CD57+ T cells (not recorded which) from PBMCs. The chain uses TRBV15 and TRBJ2-3; D is unclear. CDR3 bases: TGTGCCACCAGCAGCCCCGGAGATCGACAAACAGATACGCAGTATTTT. As protein: CATSSPGDRQTDTQYF.